This entry describes one TCR beta chain. The data derive from a study of cytomegalovirus exposure and HLA in healthy donors. Looking at the study overall: HLA-typed donors were the source of around 80 million unique TCRs, which an early data release held.

The CDR3 spans 15 residues. Germline-derived CDR1 and CDR2 are SGDLS and YYNGEE. Trimming left V 0 bases short and J 0 bases short, with 9 bases between. The PCR was carried out with 60 Vbeta primers and 13 Jbeta primers. Here immunoSEQ multiplex PCR was the method, and the copy in TCRdb shows in-frame clones only, minus some. The repertoire holds some 140,000 clones, with roughly three quarters as singletons. Sample: PBMCs. This clonotype was sampled from a man between 18 and 29 years old in good health and CMV-seronegative. The rearrangement uses TRBV9 and TRBJ1-2, with D possibly matching TRBD1 (5 bases). CDR3 DNA sequence: TGTGCCAGCAGCGTAGGAGCAGGGCCTAACTATGGCTACACCTTC. It codes for CASSVGAGPNYGYTF.